A single sample is the source of the 11 T cell receptor beta chains below, sequenced in a study of T-cell reconstitution after alpha-beta-depleted transplantation in children. Preparing the TCRbeta library involved the use of unique molecular identifiers. TCRdb re-called the PCR reads through MiXCR, storing one row per CDR3 protein. Among hundreds of thousands of distinct CDR3 sequences, approximately 11% were seen once, and the ten largest hold 28%. The sample here was PBMCs, taken before TCRalphabeta/CD19-depleted stem cell transplant. All receptors come from a child less than two years old with acute myeloid leukemia, due to receive a stem cell transplant.

The table lists this clonotype with a few counts. The CDR3, as DNA: TGTGCCAGCTCACCATTGTTTGGGACAGGGGGCGCACCCTACGAGCAGTACTTC. This sequence encodes CASSPLFGTGGAPYEQYF. The rearrangement joins TRBV18 to TRBJ2-7; 12 bases align to TRBD1. CDR3 length equals 18 residues. V trimming: 2 bases; J trimming: 2 bases; junction bases outside the gene matches: 10. Per the germline V gene, CDR1 is KGHSH and CDR2 is LQKENI.

This clonotype was seen ten or more times. The chain joins TRBV7-9 to TRBJ2-7, with unresolved D. CDR3 length: 15 amino acids. Germline V CDR1 and CDR2: SEHNR, FQNEAQ (reference sequence). The ends were cut back, 1 base at V and 2 bases at J, with 12 bases in the middle. CDR3 in amino acids: CASSLGPPVPYEQYF. The CDR3 bases are TGTGCCAGCAGCTTAGGCCCCCCGGTACCCTACGAGCAGTACTTC.

This clonotype was seen many times. V gene TRBV6-5 combines with J gene TRBJ1-1; 9 bases fit TRBD1. V was pared by 0 bases and J by 3 bases, with 2 bases of the junction left unmatched. Looked up from germline, CDR1 is MNHEY and CDR2 is SVGAGI. The CDR3 covers 15 residues. The CDR3 DNA is TGTGCCAGCAGTTACTCTCGGACAGGGGACACTGAAGCTTTCTTT. Protein: CASSYSRTGDTEAFF.

At least ten counts were recorded for this clonotype. The rearrangement uses TRBV18 and TRBJ2-2, with 9 nucleotides matching TRBD1. Germline loops: CDR1 KGHSH, CDR2 LQKENI. The CDR3 length is 15 residues. The trim removed 5 bases at V and 3 bases at J, leaving 4 bases unmatched. The CDR3 sequence is CASSSGTGHTGELFF. The CDR3 coding sequence is TGTGCCAGCTCATCCGGGACAGGGCACACCGGGGAGCTGTTTTTT.

This clonotype was counted many times. The chain links TRBV9 to TRBJ1-5; D gene ambiguous. V dropped 2 bases and J dropped 2 bases, with 8 bases sitting between them. The germline V gene has CDR1 SGDLS and CDR2 YYNGEE. The CDR3 spans 14 residues. The CDR3 reads CASSVGLGNQPQHF. As DNA, the CDR3 is TGTGCCAGCAGCGTGGGGTTAGGCAATCAGCCCCAGCATTTT.

This clonotype came up many times. The chain is built from TRBV10-2 and TRBJ2-7; possibly TRBD1 for D (6 bases). CDR1 and CDR2 from the germline V gene are WSHSY and SAAADI. The V end lost 6 bases, the J end lost 4 bases, and 13 bases lay between the germline ends. This CDR3 has 13 amino acids. The CDR3 sequence is CASRNDRYYEQYF. DNA for the CDR3: TGCGCCAGCAGAAATGACAGGTATTACGAGCAGTACTTC.

This clonotype appeared many times. DNA of the CDR3: TGTGCCAGCAGCCCAGATGGGGCGCTATACCCCCCCCTCGATGAGCAGTTCTTC. Protein: CASSPDGALYPPLDEQFF. This rearrangement joins TRBV3-1 to TRBJ2-1; D perhaps matches TRBD1 (5 bases). The CDR3 runs 18 residues. Germline-derived CDR1 and CDR2 are LGHDT and YNNKEL (reference sequence). V lost 4 bases, J lost 8 bases, and 27 bases lay in between.

This clonotype occurred many times. This sequence joins TRBV7-9 and TRBJ2-1, with 13 nucleotides matching TRBD2. This CDR3 has 17 amino acids. From germline, CDR1 is SEHNR and CDR2 FQNEAQ (reference sequence). The V gene end was trimmed by 3 bases and the J gene end by 2 bases; junction bases not matched to a gene: 4. CDR3 residues: CASSLTSGRFAYNEQFF. CDR3 DNA: TGTGCCAGCAGCTTGACTAGCGGGAGGTTTGCCTACAATGAGCAGTTCTTC.

This clonotype was detected many times. This sequence joins TRBV7-3 and TRBJ2-5, with a weak D call TRBD2 (6 bases). This CDR3 comprises 14 residues. Trimming cost V 5 bases and J 5 bases, with 15 bases left between them. The germline CDR1 and CDR2 sequences are SGHTA and FQGTGA. CDR3 nucleotide sequence: TGTGCCAGCAGCCCCTTTCGGCGGGGCGAGACCCAGTACTTC. Residues: CASSPFRRGETQYF.

There are many counts of this clonotype. This chain joins TRBV21-1 and TRBJ2-6. TRBV21-1 is a known pseudogene. The CDR3 has 18 residues. CDR3: CASSKVRSMRSGANVLTF. CDR3 DNA sequence: TGTGCCAGCAGCAAAGTCAGGTCCATGAGGTCTGGGGCCAACGTCCTGACTTTC.

This clonotype was detected many times. CDR3: CSVEDRGTPTF. The CDR3 coding sequence is TGCAGCGTTGAAGATCGAGGGACCCCCACCTTC. The chain has TRBV29-1 and TRBJ1-2; D may be TRBD1 (5 bases). Trimming stripped 0 bases from V and 13 bases from J, with 12 bases between. Germline lookup yields CDR1 SQVTM and CDR2 ANQGSEA. The CDR3 runs to 11 residues.